The next 14 T cell receptor beta chains were all read from a single sample in a study of blood T cells in healthy people across ages. Alongside a J-beta primer mix, a sample-barcoded 5' primer served in a second PCR lasting about 6 to 12 cycles. Via MiXCR, TCRdb re-called the 5' RACE reads, giving one row per CDR3 protein. The sample shows over 1.5 million distinct CDR3 sequences, around 50% of them seen only once. What was sequenced was blood. The receptors were gathered from a woman aged 35 to 49 in good health.

The chain recombines TRBV4-1 with TRBJ2-3, with 11 positions matching TRBD1. Trimming took 1 base from V and 1 from J; bases not matched to a gene: 4. Germline V gene sequence: CDR1 MGHRA, CDR2 YSYEKL. The CDR3 consists of 17 residues. This CDR3 is CASSQVRGQGGTDTQYF. As DNA, the CDR3 is TGCGCCAGCAGCCAAGTCCGGGGACAGGGGGGCACAGATACGCAGTATTTT.

Only a few counts were recorded for this clonotype. The rearrangement joins TRBV6-6 to TRBJ1-2; no clear D. V shed 2 bases and J shed 12 bases, with 16 bases lying between them. Germline loops: CDR1 MNHNY, CDR2 SVGAGI (reference sequence). CDR3 length: 13 residues. CDR3 in amino acids: CASSYLQQWPDTF. The CDR3 coding sequence is TGTGCCAGCAGTTACCTTCAACAGTGGCCAGACACCTTC.

This clonotype has only a few counts. The J gene is TRBJ2-1, the V gene TRBV20-1; 9 bases are shared with TRBD2. Germline CDR1 DFQATT, CDR2 SNEGSKA (reference sequence). J gave up 7 bases and V 1 base, and 8 bases lay outside the gene matches. The CDR3 extends over 15 amino acids. The CDR3 region has the DNA TGCAGTGCTAGAGGGGCGGGGGGGCCTTTAAATGAGCAGTTCTTC. Translation gives CSARGAGGPLNEQFF.

This sequence joins TRBV4-2 and TRBJ1-2, with D possibly TRBD1 on 5 matching bases. The CDR3 extends over 15 amino acids. Germline CDR1 is LGHNA and CDR2 is YNFKEQ. The V end lost 5 bases, the J end lost 0 bases, and 13 bases lay between the germline ends. This CDR3 reads CASSARDEANYGYTF. The CDR3 bases are TGTGCCAGCAGCGCCCGGGACGAAGCTAACTATGGCTACACCTTC.

This clonotype was detected only a few times. This chain uses TRBV4-3 with TRBJ2-3, with D possibly TRBD2 on 5 matching bases. Trimming cost V 1 base and J 1 base, with 9 bases left between them. The CDR3 loop spans 15 amino acids. Germline-derived CDR1 and CDR2 are LGHNA and YSLEER. The CDR3 bases are TGCGCCAGCAGCCAAGGGACTGTACGCACAGATACGCAGTATTTT. Translated: CASSQGTVRTDTQYF.

This clonotype was detected only a few times. The V and J genes are TRBV5-6 and TRBJ1-1; D call uncertain. CDR3 length equals 12 residues. From germline, CDR1 is SGHDT and CDR2 YYEEEE. Trimming removed 8 bases at V and 1 base at J, with 9 bases between. CDR3 sequence: CASTIQNTEAFF. The CDR3 DNA is TGTGCCAGTACCATACAGAACACTGAAGCTTTCTTT.

The chain recombines TRBV6-6 with TRBJ2-4; 7 nucleotides agree with TRBD1. Losses at the gene ends were 5 bases for V and 0 bases for J; bases not matched to a gene: 4. The CDR3 loop spans 15 amino acids. The V gene's germline CDR1 is MNHNY and CDR2 SVGAGI (reference sequence). CDR3 loop: CASSEGATAKNIQYF. Here the CDR3 DNA reads TGTGCCAGCAGTGAGGGGGCGACAGCCAAAAACATTCAGTACTTC.

The chain uses TRBV3-1 and TRBJ2-7; a possible D gene is TRBD1 (6 bases). The V gene's germline CDR1 is LGHDT and CDR2 YNNKEL (reference sequence). This CDR3 is 14 amino acids long. Deletions cut 5 bases from V and 5 bases from J, with 16 bases between. Written as DNA, the CDR3 is TGTGCCAGCAGCGGATTTTGGGGGCTGAACGAGCAGTACTTC. Translation: CASSGFWGLNEQYF.

The sample holds a few counts of this clonotype. The chain uses TRBV7-2 and TRBJ2-5, with a tentative D call TRBD2 (7 bases). The CDR3 length is 17 residues. The ends were cut back, 6 bases at V and 2 bases at J, with 22 bases in the middle. Germline assignment: CDR1 SGHTA and CDR2 FQGNSA. This CDR3 reads CASRYKRGGGSQETQYF. The CDR3 coding sequence is TGTGCCAGCAGATACAAAAGAGGGGGGGGCTCACAAGAGACCCAGTACTTC.

Only one count was recorded for this clonotype. The chain joins TRBV4-2 to TRBJ2-5; TRBD1 agrees at 7 bases. Germline V gene sequence: CDR1 LGHNA, CDR2 YNFKEQ. V trimming: 2 bases; J trimming: 11 bases; junction bases outside the gene matches: 5. This CDR3 region has 12 residues. The CDR3, as DNA: TGTGCCAGCAGCCAACCCGGGACAGAGCAGTACTTC. Its protein product is CASSQPGTEQYF.

V is TRBV28 and J is TRBJ2-7, with a tentative D call TRBD1 (6 bases). V was clipped by 4 bases and J by 3 bases, with 16 bases between them. This CDR3 comprises 15 residues. Germline lookup yields CDR1 MDHEN and CDR2 SYDVKM. The CDR3 loop reads CASSSQQGIGYEQYF. The DNA of the CDR3 is TGTGCCAGCAGTTCCCAGCAGGGGATAGGCTACGAGCAGTACTTC.

The chain links TRBV7-2 to TRBJ2-6; TRBD2 aligns across 12 bases. The CDR3 consists of 18 residues. The trim removed 4 bases at V and 0 bases at J, leaving 4 bases unmatched. Germline V CDR1 and CDR2: SGHTA, FQGNSA. This CDR3 is CASSSGLAGSSGANVLTF. The CDR3 coding sequence is TGTGCCAGCAGCTCGGGACTAGCGGGCTCCTCTGGGGCCAACGTCCTGACTTTC. The full variable domain, rest sourced from reference TRBV7-2 and TRBJ2-6, is GAGVSQSPSNKVTEKGKDVELRCDPISGHTALYWYRQSLGQGLEFLIYFQGNSAPDKSGLPSDRFSAERTGGSVSTLTIQRTQQEDSAVYLCASSSGLAGSSGANVLTFGAGSRLTVL.

The chain joins TRBV5-1 to TRBJ2-5; D may be TRBD1 (5 bases). Trimming took 0 bases from V and 5 from J, leaving 14 bases between them. This CDR3 contains 15 residues. CDR1 and CDR2 from the germline V gene are SGHRS and YFSETQ. CDR3 coding DNA: TGCGCCAGCAGCTTGGAGGGGATAAAGGGGGAGACCCAGTACTTC. Translating gives CASSLEGIKGETQYF. The full variable domain, with the rest looked up from reference TRBV5-1 and TRBJ2-5, is KAGVTQTPRYLIKTRGQQVTLSCSPISGHRSVSWYQQTPGQGLQFLFEYFSETQRNKGNFPGRFSGRQFSNSRSEMNVSTLELGDSALYLCASSLEGIKGETQYFGPGTRLLVL.

V gene TRBV4-3 combines with J gene TRBJ2-1, with D perhaps TRBD1 (7 bases). The J call may be incorrect, as the DNA end agrees better with TRBJ2-7. The CDR3 is made up of 17 amino acids. Germline-derived CDR1 and CDR2 are LGHNA and YSLEER. The CDR3 sequence: CASSQDPAGGSYNEQYF. The DNA for the CDR3 is TGCGCCAGCAGCCAAGATCCGGCAGGGGGGTCCTACAATGAGCAGTACTTC.